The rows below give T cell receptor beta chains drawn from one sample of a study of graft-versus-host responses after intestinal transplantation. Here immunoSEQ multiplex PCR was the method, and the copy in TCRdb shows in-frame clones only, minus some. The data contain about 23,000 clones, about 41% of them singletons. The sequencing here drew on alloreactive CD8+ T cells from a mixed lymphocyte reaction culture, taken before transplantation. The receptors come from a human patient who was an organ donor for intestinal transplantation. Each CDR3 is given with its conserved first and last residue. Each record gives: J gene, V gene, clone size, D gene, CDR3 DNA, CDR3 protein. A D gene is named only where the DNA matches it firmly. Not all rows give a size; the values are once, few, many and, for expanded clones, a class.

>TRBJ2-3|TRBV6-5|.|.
TGTGCCAGCAGTTACGTAGATACGCAGTATTTT
CASSYVDTQYF
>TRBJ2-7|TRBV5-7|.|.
TGTGCCAGCAGCTTAGTGCAGCCCTACGAGCAGTACTTC
CASSLVQPYEQYF
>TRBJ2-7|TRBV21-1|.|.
TGTGCCAGCAGCCCCCGGACAGGATGGTACGAGCAGTACTTC
CASSPRTGWYEQYF
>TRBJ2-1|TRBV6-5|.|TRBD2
TGTGCCAGCAGCAGGAGCGGGGGGGTCAATGAGCAGTTCTTC
CASSRSGGVNEQFF
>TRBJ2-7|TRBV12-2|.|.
TGTGCAAGTCGTAAACGGCGGCAAGAGCAGTACTTC
CASRKRRQEQYF
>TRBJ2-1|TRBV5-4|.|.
TGTGCCAGCAGCTTCAGTCGGACGGAGCAGTTCTTC
CASSFSRTEQFF
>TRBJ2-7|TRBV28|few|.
TGTGCCAGCGCATGGGGCGGCTCCTACGAGCAGTACTTC
CASAWGGSYEQYF
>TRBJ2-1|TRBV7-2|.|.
TGTGCCAGCAGCTATTGGCCCGGGACTGAAGATTACAATGAGCAGTTCTTC
CASSYWPGTEDYNEQFF
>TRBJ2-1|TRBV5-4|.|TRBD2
TGTGCCAGCTGGCTAGCGGGAGAGAGCTACAATGAGCAGTTCTTC
CASWLAGESYNEQFF
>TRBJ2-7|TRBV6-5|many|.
TGTGCCAGCAGTTACCCAGCCTCCTACGAGCAGTACTTC
CASSYPASYEQYF
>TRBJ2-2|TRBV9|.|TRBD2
TGTGCCAGCAGCGTAGCCGCTAGCGGGCGTAACACCGGGGAGCTGTTTTTT
CASSVAASGRNTGELFF
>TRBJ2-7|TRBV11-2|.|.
TGTGCCAGCAGCTCGGGGCCTTCCTACGAGCAGTACTTC
CASSSGPSYEQYF
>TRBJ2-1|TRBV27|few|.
TGTGCCAGCAGCCCGGACTGGAGCTCCTACAATGAGCAGTTCTTC
CASSPDWSSYNEQFF
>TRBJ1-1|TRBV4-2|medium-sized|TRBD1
TGTGCCAGCAGCCAAGAACAGGGGTTCGCTGAAGCTTTCTTT
CASSQEQGFAEAFF
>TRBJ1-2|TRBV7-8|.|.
TGTGCCAGCAGCCTGCTTTGGGGGAGGACCTATGGCTACACCTTC
CASSLLWGRTYGYTF
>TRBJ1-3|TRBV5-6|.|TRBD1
TGTGCCAGCAGCTTCGGGACAGGCTCTGGAAACACCATATATTTT
CASSFGTGSGNTIYF
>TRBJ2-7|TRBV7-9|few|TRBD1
TGTGCCAGCAGCTCCTTCGACAGGGGCTCCTACGAGCAGTACTTC
CASSSFDRGSYEQYF